The 13 T cell receptor beta chains given below trace back to one sample, sequenced in a study of cytomegalovirus exposure and HLA in healthy donors. Primers included in the PCR were 60 Vbeta and 13 Jbeta primers. Repertoires were generated with immunoSEQ multiplex PCR, while TCRdb's copy carries only in-frame clones and drops some. The table has under 200,000 clones, roughly 13% seen once. Source material: PBMCs. The receptors shown here come from a man between 45 and 60 years old in good health and CMV-seropositive.

The chain recombines TRBV4-1 with TRBJ2-7; D is perhaps TRBD1 (7 bases). The CDR3 is 15 residues long. Trimming shortened V by 4 bases and J by 7 bases, and 20 bases separated the two germline ends. Germline CDR1 reads MGHRA; CDR2 reads YSYEKL. The CDR3 protein is CASSPRQGGGGEQYF. CDR3 nucleotides: TGCGCCAGCAGCCCTCGACAGGGAGGAGGGGGAGAGCAGTACTTC.

The chain couples TRBV5-1 to TRBJ2-5; no clear D. The CDR3 is 13 amino acids. V lost 0 bases and J lost 2, with 5 bases in between. CDR1 is SGHRS, CDR2 YFSETQ, per germline. The CDR3 protein is CASSLVYQETQYF. As DNA, the CDR3 is TGCGCCAGCAGCTTGGTTTATCAAGAGACCCAGTACTTC.

J is TRBJ1-1 and V is TRBV11-2, with 8 bases lining up with TRBD1. This CDR3 contains 14 residues. CDR1 and CDR2 (germline): SGHAT, FQNNGV. V lost 5 bases and J lost 1; bases outside the gene matches: 3. Written as DNA, the CDR3 is TGTGCCAGCAGCACCGGACAGGGGAACACTGAAGCTTTCTTT. Its protein product is CASSTGQGNTEAFF.

The J gene is TRBJ1-2, the V gene TRBV4-1; 10 nucleotides line up with TRBD1. V lost 5 bases to trimming and J lost 6 bases; unmatched junction nucleotides: 3. The CDR3 loop spans 13 amino acids. Germline CDR1 and CDR2: MGHRA and YSYEKL. CDR3 protein: CASSTGTGDGYTF. The CDR3 bases are TGCGCCAGCAGCACCGGGACAGGGGATGGCTACACCTTC.

The chain recombines TRBV27 with TRBJ1-2, with 7 bases that match TRBD1. CDR1 and CDR2 from the germline V gene are MNHEY and SMNVEV (reference sequence). Unmatched junction bases numbered 13, after V lost 5 bases and J lost 4 bases. The CDR3 is made up of 16 amino acids. The CDR3 DNA reads as TGTGCCAGCAGTCGATCGGGACAGAGCTCTCTCTATGGCTACACCTTC. Translated: CASSRSGQSSLYGYTF.

The rearrangement joins TRBV15 to TRBJ2-7; the D gene is possibly TRBD1 (5 bases). V lost 1 base to trimming and J lost 3 bases, with 7 bases between them. This CDR3 has 13 residues. Germline-derived CDR1 and CDR2 are LNHNV and YYDKDF (reference sequence). The CDR3 DNA reads as TGTGCCACCAGCAGAGGCAGGGACTACGAGCAGTACGTC. Its translation: CATSRGRDYEQYV.

The gene calls are TRBV29-1 and TRBJ2-6; 9 nucleotides line up with TRBD1. The V gene's germline CDR1 is SQVTM and CDR2 ANQGSEA. This CDR3 has 17 residues. V lost 2 bases and J lost 4; bases outside the gene matches: 9. The DNA of the CDR3 is TGCAGCGTTGAAAACCCCGGGACAGGGACCGGGGCCAACGTCCTGACTTTC. Its protein is CSVENPGTGTGANVLTF.

This clone appeared a few times. The rearrangement uses TRBV6-5 and TRBJ2-7, with D unresolved. This CDR3 is built from 14 residues. Trimming took 7 bases from V and 1 from J, leaving 14 bases between them. Germline V gene lookup returns CDR1 MNHEY and CDR2 SVGAGI. CDR3 residues: CASTMGHSSYEQYF. DNA for the CDR3: TGTGCCAGCACCATGGGCCACAGTTCCTACGAGCAGTACTTC.

Ten or more counts support this clone. J is TRBJ2-7 and V is TRBV28; no clear D. V lost 5 bases and J 7 bases, leaving 12 bases between the germline ends. This CDR3 contains 12 residues. The V gene's germline CDR1 is MDHEN and CDR2 SYDVKM. The CDR3 coding sequence is TGTGCCAGCAGTCGGAGACCGTTTGAGCAGTACGTC. Residues: CASSRRPFEQYV.

This clone came up a few times. CDR3 residues: CASSYSGGGVVEQYF. The CDR3 DNA sequence: TGTGCCAGCAGTTACAGCGGGGGCGGGGTGGTCGAGCAGTACTTC. This chain connects TRBV28 to TRBJ2-7; 8 bases match TRBD2. The CDR3 covers 15 residues. The germline gives CDR1 MDHEN, CDR2 SYDVKM. Trimming at V came to 4 bases and at J to 6 bases, leaving 11 bases not matched to a gene.

This clone appeared a few times. The chain links TRBV7-2 to TRBJ2-7; TRBD2 agrees at 8 bases. The V gene's germline CDR1 is SGHTA and CDR2 FQGNSA. With 2 bases clipped from V and 4 bases from J, the junction kept 10 bases outside the gene matches. This CDR3 is 16 amino acids long. This CDR3 is CASSLSGPAGEYEQYV. Written as DNA, the CDR3 is TGTGCCAGCAGCTTAAGCGGCCCAGCGGGGGAATACGAGCAGTACGTC.

Many counts were recorded for this clone. The chain has TRBV5-6 and TRBJ1-1; D uncertain. The CDR3 totals 15 residues. V gave up 4 bases and J gave up 1 base, with 14 bases separating them. Germline V lookup: CDR1 SGHDT, CDR2 YYEEEE. The CDR3 nucleotides are TGTGCCAGCAGCCCTTATGGAGCTAGGAACACTGAAGCTTTCTTT. The encoded protein is CASSPYGARNTEAFF. The whole variable domain, remainder taken from reference TRBV5-6 and TRBJ1-1, is DAGVTQSPTHLIKTRGQQVTLRCSPKSGHDTVSWYQQALGQGPQFIFQYYEEEERQRGNFPDRFSGHQFPNYSSELNVNALLLGDSALYLCASSPYGARNTEAFFGQGTRLTVV.

V gene TRBV7-9 combines with J gene TRBJ1-3, with D unresolved. Trimming stripped 5 bases from V and 0 bases from J, with 11 bases between. Per the germline V gene, CDR1 is SEHNR and CDR2 is FQNEAQ (reference sequence). This CDR3 has 15 residues. The CDR3: CASSPSAFSGNTIYF. CDR3 nucleotides: TGTGCCAGCAGCCCCAGTGCCTTCTCTGGAAACACCATATATTTT.